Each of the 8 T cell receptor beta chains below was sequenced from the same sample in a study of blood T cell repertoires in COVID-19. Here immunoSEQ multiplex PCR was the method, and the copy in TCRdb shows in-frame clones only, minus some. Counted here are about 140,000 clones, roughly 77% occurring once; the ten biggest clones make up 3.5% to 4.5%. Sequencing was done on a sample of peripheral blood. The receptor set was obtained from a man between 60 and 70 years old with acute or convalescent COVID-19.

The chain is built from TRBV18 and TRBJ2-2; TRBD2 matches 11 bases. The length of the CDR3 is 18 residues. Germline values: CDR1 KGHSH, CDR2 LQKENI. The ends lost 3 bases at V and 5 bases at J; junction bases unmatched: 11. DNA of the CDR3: TGTGCCAGCTCACCGCCGGGACTAGCGGCTTCTAGGACCGGGGAGCTGTTTTTT. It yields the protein CASSPPGLAASRTGELFF.

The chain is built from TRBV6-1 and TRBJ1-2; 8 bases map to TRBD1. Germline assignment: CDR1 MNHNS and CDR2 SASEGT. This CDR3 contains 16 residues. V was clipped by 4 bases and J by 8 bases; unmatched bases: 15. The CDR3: CASSGPLEGRGLGYTF. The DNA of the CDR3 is TGTGCCAGCAGTGGACCCCTCGAGGGCAGGGGGCTAGGCTACACCTTC.

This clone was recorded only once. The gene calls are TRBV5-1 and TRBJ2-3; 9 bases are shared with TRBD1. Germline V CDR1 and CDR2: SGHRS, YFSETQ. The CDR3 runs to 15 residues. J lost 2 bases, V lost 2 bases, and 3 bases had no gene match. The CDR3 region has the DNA TGCGCCAGCAGCTTAAGGACAGGGGTCACAGATACGCAGTATTTT. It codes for CASSLRTGVTDTQYF.

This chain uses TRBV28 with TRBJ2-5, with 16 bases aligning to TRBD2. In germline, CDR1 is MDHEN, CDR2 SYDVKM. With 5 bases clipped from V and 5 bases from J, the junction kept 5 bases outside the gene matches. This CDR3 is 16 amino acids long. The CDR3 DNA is TGTGCCAGCAGTCCTGGGACTAGCGGGAGGGGGGAGACCCAGTACTTC. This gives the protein CASSPGTSGRGETQYF.

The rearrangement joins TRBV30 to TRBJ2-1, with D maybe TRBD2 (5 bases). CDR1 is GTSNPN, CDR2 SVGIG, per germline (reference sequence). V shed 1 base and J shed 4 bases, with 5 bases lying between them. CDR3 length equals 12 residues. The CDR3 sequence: CAWSAGYNEQFF. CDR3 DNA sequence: TGTGCCTGGAGTGCGGGGTACAATGAGCAGTTCTTC.

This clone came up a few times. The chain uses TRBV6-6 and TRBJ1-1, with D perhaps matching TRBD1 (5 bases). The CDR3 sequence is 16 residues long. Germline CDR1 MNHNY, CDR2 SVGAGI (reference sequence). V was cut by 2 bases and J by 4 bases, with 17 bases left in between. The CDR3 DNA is TGTGCCAGCAGTTACCCGGCCAGGGCTGGTAGCACTGAAGCTTTCTTT. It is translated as CASSYPARAGSTEAFF.

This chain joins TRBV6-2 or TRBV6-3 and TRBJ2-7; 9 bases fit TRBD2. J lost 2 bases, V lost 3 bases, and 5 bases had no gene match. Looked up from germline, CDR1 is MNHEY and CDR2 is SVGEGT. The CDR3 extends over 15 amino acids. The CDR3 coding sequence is TGTGCCAGCAGTTATCTGGGACTAGCCACCTACGAGCAGTACTTC. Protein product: CASSYLGLATYEQYF.

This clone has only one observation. In DNA, the CDR3 is TGTGCCAGCAGTGGCGGTAGCAACCGCCAGTATGCAGCTTTCTTT. It encodes CASSGGSNRQYAAFF. The genes are TRBV2 and TRBJ1-1; no clear D. Germline values: CDR1 SNHLY, CDR2 FYNNEI. Trimming took off 4 bases at V and 10 bases at J, with 22 bases between the two ends. This CDR3 spans 15 amino acids.